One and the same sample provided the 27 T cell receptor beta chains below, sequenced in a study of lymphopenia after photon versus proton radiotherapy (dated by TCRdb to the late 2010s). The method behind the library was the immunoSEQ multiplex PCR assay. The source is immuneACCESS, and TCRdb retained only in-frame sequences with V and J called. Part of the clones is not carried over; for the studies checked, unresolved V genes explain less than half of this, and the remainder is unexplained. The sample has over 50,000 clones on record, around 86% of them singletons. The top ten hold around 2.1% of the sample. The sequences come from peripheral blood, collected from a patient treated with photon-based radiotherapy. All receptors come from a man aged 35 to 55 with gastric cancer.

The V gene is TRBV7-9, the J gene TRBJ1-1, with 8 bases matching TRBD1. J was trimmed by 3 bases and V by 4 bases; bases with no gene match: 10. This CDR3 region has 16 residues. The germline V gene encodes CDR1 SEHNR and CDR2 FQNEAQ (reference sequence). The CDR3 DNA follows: TGTGCCAGCAGCTCTACAGCGACAGGGGCGGACACTGAAGCTTTCTTT. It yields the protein CASSSTATGADTEAFF. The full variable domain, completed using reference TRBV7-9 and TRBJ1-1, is DTGVSQNPRHKITKRGQNVTFRCDPISEHNRLYWYRQTLGQGPEFLTYFQNEAQLEKSRLLSDRFSAERPKGSFSTLEIQRTEQGDSAMYLCASSSTATGADTEAFFGQGTRLTVV.

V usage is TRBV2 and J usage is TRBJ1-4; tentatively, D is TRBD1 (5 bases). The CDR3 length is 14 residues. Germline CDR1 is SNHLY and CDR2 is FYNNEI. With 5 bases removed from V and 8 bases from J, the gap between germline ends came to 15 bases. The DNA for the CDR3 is TGTGCCAGCAGTCCCCAGGGCCTTAGCGAAAAACTGTTTTTT. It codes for CASSPQGLSEKLFF.

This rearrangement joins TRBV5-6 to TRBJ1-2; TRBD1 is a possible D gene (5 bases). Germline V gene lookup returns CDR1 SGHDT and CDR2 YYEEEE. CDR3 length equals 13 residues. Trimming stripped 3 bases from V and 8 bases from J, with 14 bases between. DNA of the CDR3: TGTGCCAGCAGCTGGGGCCCTATGGAGGGCTACACCTTC. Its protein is CASSWGPMEGYTF.

CDR3 sequence (DNA): TGTGCCAGCAGCGTTGGGGGACAGGGGCGGTCCTACGAGCAGTACTTC. Translating it yields CASSVGGQGRSYEQYF. V usage is TRBV9 and J usage is TRBJ2-7; TRBD1 aligns across 10 bases. Trimming took 2 bases from V and 1 from J; bases not matched to a gene: 6. Germline assignment: CDR1 SGDLS and CDR2 YYNGEE. The CDR3 extends over 16 amino acids.

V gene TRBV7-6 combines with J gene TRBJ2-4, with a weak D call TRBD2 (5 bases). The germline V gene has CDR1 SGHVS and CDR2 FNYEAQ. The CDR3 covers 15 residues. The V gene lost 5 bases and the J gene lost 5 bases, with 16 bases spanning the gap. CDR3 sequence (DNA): TGTGCCAGCAGCAACCCTAGAGGGCGGGAAAACATTCAGTACTTC. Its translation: CASSNPRGRENIQYF.

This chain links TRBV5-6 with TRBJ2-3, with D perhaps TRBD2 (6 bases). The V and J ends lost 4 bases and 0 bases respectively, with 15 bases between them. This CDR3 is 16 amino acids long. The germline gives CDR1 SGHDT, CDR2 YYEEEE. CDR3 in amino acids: CASSTLREASTDTQYF. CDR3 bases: TGTGCCAGCAGCACGTTAAGGGAGGCTAGCACAGATACGCAGTATTTT. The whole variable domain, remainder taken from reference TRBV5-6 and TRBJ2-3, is DAGVTQSPTHLIKTRGQQVTLRCSPKSGHDTVSWYQQALGQGPQFIFQYYEEEERQRGNFPDRFSGHQFPNYSSELNVNALLLGDSALYLCASSTLREASTDTQYFGPGTRLTVL.

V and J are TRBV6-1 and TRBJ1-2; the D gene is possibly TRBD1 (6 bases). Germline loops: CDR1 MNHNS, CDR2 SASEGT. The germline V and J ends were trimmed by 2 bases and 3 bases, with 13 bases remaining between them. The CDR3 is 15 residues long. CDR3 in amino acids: CASSENWGRDYGYTF. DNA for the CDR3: TGTGCCAGCAGTGAAAATTGGGGGCGCGACTATGGCTACACCTTC.

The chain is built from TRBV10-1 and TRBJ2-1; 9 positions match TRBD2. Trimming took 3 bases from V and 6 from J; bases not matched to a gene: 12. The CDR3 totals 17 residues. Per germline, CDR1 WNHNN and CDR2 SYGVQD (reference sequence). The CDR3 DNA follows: TGCGCCAGCAGTGAATTGGCGGGGGGGCCCCTAAGCAATGAGCAGTTCTTC. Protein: CASSELAGGPLSNEQFF.

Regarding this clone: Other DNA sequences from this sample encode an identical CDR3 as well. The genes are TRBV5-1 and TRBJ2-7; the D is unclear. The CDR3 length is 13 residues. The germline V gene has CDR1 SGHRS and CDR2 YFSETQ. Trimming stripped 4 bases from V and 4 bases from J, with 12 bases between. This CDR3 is CASSPSSSYEQYF. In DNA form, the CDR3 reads TGCGCCAGCAGCCCATCGAGCTCTTACGAGCAGTACTTC. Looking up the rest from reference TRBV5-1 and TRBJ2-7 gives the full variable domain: KAGVTQTPRYLIKTRGQQVTLSCSPISGHRSVSWYQQTPGQGLQFLFEYFSETQRNKGNFPGRFSGRQFSNSRSEMNVSTLELGDSALYLCASSPSSSYEQYFGPGTRLTVT.

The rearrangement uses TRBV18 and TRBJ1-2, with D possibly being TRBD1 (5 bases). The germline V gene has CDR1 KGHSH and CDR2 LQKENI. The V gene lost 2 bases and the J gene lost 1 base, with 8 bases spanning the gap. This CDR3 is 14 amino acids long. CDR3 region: CASSPVGDNYGYTF. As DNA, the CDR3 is TGTGCCAGCTCACCAGTAGGGGATAACTATGGCTACACCTTC.

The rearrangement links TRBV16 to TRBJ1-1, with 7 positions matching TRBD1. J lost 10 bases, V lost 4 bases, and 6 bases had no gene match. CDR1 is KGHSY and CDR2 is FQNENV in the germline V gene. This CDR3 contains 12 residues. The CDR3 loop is CASSPWTGTAFF. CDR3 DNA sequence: TGTGCCAGCAGCCCCTGGACAGGCACAGCTTTCTTT. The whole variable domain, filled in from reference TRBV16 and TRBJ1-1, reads GEEVAQTPKHLVRGEGQKAKLYCAPIKGHSYVFWYQQVLKNEFKFLISFQNENVFDETGMPKERFSAKCLPNSPCSLEIQATKLEDSAVYFCASSPWTGTAFFGQGTRLTVV.

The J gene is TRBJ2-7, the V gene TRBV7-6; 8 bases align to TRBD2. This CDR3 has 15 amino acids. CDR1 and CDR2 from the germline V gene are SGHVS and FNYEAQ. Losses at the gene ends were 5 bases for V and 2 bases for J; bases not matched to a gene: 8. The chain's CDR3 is CASSPGRGAPYEQYF. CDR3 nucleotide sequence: TGTGCCAGCAGCCCCGGGCGGGGGGCCCCCTACGAGCAGTACTTC.

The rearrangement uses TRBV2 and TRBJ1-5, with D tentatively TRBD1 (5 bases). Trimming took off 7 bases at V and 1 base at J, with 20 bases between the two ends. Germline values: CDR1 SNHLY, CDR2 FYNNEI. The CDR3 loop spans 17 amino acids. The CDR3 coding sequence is TGTGCCAGCACCCGCTCCGCGGGGGTTCGGAGCAATCAGCCCCAGCATTTT. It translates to CASTRSAGVRSNQPQHF.

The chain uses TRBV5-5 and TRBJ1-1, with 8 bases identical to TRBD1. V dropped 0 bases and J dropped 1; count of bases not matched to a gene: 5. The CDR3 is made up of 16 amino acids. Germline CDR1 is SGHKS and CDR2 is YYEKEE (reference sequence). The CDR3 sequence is CASSLAGGSSNTEAFF. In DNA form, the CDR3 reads TGTGCCAGCAGCTTGGCAGGGGGCTCGTCGAACACTGAAGCTTTCTTT.

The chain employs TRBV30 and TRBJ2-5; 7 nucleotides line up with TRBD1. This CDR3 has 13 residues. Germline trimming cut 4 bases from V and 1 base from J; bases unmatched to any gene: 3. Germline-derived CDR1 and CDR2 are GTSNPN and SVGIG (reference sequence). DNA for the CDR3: TGTGCCTGGAATCCAGGGGGCCAAGAGACCCAGTACTTC. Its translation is CAWNPGGQETQYF.

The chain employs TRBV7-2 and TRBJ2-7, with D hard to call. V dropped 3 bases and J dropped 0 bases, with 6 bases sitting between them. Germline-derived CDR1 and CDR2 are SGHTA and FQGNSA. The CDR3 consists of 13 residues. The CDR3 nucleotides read TGTGCCAGCAGCTTGGCCAGCTCCTACGAGCAGTACTTC. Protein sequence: CASSLASSYEQYF.

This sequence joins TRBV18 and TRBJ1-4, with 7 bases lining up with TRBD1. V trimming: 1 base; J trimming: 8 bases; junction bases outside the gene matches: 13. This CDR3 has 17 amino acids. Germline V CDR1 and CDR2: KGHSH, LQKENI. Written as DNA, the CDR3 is TGTGCCAGCTCACCACGACAGGGTGGTGGTGCCCGGGAAAAACTGTTTTTT. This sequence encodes CASSPRQGGGAREKLFF.

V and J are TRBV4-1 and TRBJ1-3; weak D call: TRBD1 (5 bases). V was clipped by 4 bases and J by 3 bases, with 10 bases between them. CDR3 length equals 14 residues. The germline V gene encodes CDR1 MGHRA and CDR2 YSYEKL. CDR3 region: CASSRQGIGNTIYF. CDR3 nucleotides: TGCGCCAGCAGCCGGCAGGGCATTGGAAACACCATATATTTT.

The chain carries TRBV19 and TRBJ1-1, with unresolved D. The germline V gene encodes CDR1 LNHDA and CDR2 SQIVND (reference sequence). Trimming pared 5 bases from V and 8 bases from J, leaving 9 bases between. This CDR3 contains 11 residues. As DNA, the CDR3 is TGTGCCAGTAGTGGATGGGCAGAAGCTTTCTTT. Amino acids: CASSGWAEAFF.

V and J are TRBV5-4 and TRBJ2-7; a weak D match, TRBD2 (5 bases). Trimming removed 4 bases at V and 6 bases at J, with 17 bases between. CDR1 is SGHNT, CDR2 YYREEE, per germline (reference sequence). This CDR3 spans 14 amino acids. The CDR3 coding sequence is TGTGCCAGCAGCCCAGGAGGAAGGAGCCGCGAGCAGTACTTC. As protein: CASSPGGRSREQYF.

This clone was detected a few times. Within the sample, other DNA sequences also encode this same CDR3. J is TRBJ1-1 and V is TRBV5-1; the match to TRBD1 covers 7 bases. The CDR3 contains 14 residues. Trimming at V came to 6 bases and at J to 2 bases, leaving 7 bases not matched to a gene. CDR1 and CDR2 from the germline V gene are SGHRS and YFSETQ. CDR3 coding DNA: TGCGCCAGCACGCCCGGGACAGCAAACACTGAAGCTTTCTTT. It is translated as CASTPGTANTEAFF.

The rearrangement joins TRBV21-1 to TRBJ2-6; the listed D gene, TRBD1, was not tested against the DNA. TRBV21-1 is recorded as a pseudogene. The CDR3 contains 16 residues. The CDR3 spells CASLGTDSSGANVLTF. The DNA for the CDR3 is TGTGCCAGCCTTGGGACAGACAGCTCTGGGGCCAACGTCCTGACTTTC.

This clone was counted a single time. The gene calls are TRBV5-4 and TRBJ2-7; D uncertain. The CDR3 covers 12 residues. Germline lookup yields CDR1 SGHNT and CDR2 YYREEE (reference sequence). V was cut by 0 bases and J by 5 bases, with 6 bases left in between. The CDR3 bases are TGTGCCAGCAGCTTGGATGGGGACGAGCAGTACTTC. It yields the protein CASSLDGDEQYF.

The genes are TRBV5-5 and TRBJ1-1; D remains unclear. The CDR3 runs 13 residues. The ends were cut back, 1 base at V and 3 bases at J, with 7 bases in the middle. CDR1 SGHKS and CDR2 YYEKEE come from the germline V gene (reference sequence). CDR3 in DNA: TGTGCCAGCAGCTTGTTTGCCGACACTGAAGCTTTCTTT. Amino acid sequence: CASSLFADTEAFF.

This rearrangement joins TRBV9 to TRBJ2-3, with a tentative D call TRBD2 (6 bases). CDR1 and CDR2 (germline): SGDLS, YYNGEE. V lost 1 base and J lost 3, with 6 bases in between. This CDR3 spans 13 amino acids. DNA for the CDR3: TGTGCCAGCAGCGTAAGCGGGACAGATACGCAGTATTTT. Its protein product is CASSVSGTDTQYF.

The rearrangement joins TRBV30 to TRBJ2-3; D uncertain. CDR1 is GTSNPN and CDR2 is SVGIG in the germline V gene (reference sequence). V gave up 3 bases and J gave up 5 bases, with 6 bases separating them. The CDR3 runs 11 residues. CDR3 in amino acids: CAWREEDTQYF. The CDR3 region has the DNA TGTGCCTGGAGAGAGGAAGATACGCAGTATTTT.

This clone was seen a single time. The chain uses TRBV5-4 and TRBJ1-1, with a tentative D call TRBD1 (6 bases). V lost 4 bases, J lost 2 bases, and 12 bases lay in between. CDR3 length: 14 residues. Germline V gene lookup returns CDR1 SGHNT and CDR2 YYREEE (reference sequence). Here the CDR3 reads CASSNRDLNTEAFF. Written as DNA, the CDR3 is TGTGCCAGCAGCAACAGGGACCTAAACACTGAAGCTTTCTTT.